The 12 T cell receptor beta chains listed next were all sequenced from one sample in a study of T cells expressing NK-cell markers. One entry per CDR3 protein, without DNA, is what TCRdb gives after re-calling the 5' RACE reads. This table holds more than 400,000 distinct CDR3 sequences. Input material: blood T cells: a sorted CD56 or NKG2C T cell subset, CD4+ or CD8+ T cells, or bulk PBMC T cells (not recorded which). The receptors derive from a woman aged 18 to 75 in good health.

The CDR3 protein is CASSLSIRLPTSGRAHEQYF. The chain recombines TRBV11-2 with TRBJ2-7; TCRdb names TRBD2, which stays unverified in the absence of DNA. This CDR3 region has 20 residues. Germline assignment: CDR1 SGHAT and CDR2 FQNNGV.

This CDR3 is CASSQDDGAVGGYTF. This rearrangement joins TRBV4-2 to TRBJ1-2. Germline assignment: CDR1 LGHNA and CDR2 YNFKEQ. The CDR3 runs to 15 residues.

This sequence joins TRBV28 and TRBJ2-3; TCRdb returns TRBD2, unconfirmable since there is no DNA. Germline CDR1 is MDHEN and CDR2 is SYDVKM. The CDR3 totals 18 residues. This CDR3 is CASSPRLPSGRVGWTQYF.

The chain joins TRBV12-3 or TRBV12-4 to TRBJ2-1; no DNA is available, so the TRBD2 call from TCRdb remains unchecked. This CDR3 region has 15 residues. The CDR3 reads CASSPNSGGADEQFF.

The V and J genes are TRBV12-3 or TRBV12-4 and TRBJ1-5; the D gene TCRdb calls, TRBD1, cannot be checked with no DNA. There are 15 residues in the CDR3. The CDR3 sequence: CASSLTGGSNQPQHF.

The chain joins TRBV20-1 to TRBJ2-1; TCRdb gives TRBD2 as the D gene, but with no DNA this cannot be confirmed. Germline V gene data show CDR1 as DFQATT and CDR2 as SNEGSKA (reference sequence). The CDR3 covers 15 residues. CDR3 in amino acids: CSAGSGSPSYNEQFF.

The CDR3 loop reads CASSPQLAGTYEQYF. V gene TRBV12-3 or TRBV12-4 combines with J gene TRBJ2-7; the D gene TCRdb calls, TRBD2, cannot be checked with no DNA. The CDR3 loop spans 15 amino acids.

V and J are TRBV5-6 and TRBJ2-7; there is no DNA to check the TCRdb D call of TRBD1. Germline V lookup: CDR1 SGHDT, CDR2 YYEEEE. This CDR3 spans 13 amino acids. The chain's CDR3 is CASSFTGVVEQYF.

The genes are TRBV5-1 and TRBJ1-4; absent DNA, TCRdb's TRBD1 call cannot be checked. CDR1 SGHRS and CDR2 YFSETQ come from the germline V gene. The CDR3 is made up of 14 amino acids. The chain's CDR3 is CASSTGGIGEKLFF. The complete variable domain, with remaining parts taken from reference TRBV5-1 and TRBJ1-4, reads KAGVTQTPRYLIKTRGQQVTLSCSPISGHRSVSWYQQTPGQGLQFLFEYFSETQRNKGNFPGRFSGRQFSNSRSEMNVSTLELGDSALYLCASSTGGIGEKLFFGSGTQLSVL.

The chain combines TRBV6-2 or TRBV6-3 with TRBJ1-4. CDR1 and CDR2 (germline): MNHEY, SVGEGT. This CDR3 spans 12 amino acids. CDR3 in amino acids: CASRRAGEKLFF.

V is TRBV12-3 or TRBV12-4 and J is TRBJ2-2; TCRdb names TRBD1, which stays unverified in the absence of DNA. The CDR3 loop spans 13 amino acids. Here the CDR3 reads CASSRDRAGELFF.

The chain couples TRBV12-3 or TRBV12-4 to TRBJ2-1; TCRdb selects TRBD2, and the lack of DNA leaves this call unchecked. The CDR3 has 17 residues. CDR3 sequence: CASSLASASGPYNEQFF.